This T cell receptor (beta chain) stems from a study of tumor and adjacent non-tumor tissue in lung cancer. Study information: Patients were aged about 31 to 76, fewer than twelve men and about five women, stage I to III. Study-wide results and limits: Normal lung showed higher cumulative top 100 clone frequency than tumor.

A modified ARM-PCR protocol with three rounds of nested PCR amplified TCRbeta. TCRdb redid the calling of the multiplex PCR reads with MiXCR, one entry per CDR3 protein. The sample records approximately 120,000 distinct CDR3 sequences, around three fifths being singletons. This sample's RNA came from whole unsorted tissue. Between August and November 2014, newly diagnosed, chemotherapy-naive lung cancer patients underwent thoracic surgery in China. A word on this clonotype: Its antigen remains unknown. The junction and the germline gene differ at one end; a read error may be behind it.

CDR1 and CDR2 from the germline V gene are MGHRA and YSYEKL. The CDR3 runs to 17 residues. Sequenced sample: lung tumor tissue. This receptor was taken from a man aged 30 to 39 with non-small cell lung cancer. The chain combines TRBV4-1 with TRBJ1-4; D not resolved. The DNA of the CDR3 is TGCGCCAACAGCCAAGACCCGTATCCCGCAATCAATGAAAAACTGTTTTTT. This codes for CANSQDPYPAINEKLFF.